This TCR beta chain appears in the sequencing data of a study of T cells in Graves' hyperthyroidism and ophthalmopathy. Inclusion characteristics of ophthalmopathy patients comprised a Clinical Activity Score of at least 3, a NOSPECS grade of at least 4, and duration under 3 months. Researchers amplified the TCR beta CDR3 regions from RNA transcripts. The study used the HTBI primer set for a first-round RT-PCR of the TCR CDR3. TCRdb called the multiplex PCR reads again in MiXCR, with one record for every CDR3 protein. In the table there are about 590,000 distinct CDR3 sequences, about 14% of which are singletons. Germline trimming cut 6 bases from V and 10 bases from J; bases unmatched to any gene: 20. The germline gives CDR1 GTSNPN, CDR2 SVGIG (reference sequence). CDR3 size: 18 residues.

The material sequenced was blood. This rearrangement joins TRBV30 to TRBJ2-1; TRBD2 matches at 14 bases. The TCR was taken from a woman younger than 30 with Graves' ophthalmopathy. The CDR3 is CACKVGTSGSLILREQFF. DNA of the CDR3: TGTGCCTGTAAAGTGGGGACTAGCGGGAGTTTGATTTTGAGAGAGCAGTTCTTC.